One sample yielded the 17 T cell receptor beta chains listed below, sequenced in a study of cytomegalovirus exposure and HLA in healthy donors. A multiplex PCR was run with 60 Vbeta primers and 13 Jbeta primers. Clones were sequenced by immunoSEQ multiplex PCR, and TCRdb holds only the in-frame ones, with some missing. The table has 70,000 or so clones, around 80% seen once; the top ten hold 1.5% to 2%. Sequences were obtained from PBMCs. These TCRs come from a man between 18 and 35 years old in good health and CMV-seronegative.

This clone was recorded a few times. The rearrangement links TRBV2 to TRBJ2-7; TRBD1 matches at 10 bases. After removal of 3 bases from V and 1 base from J, the junction contained 9 bases not matched to a gene. CDR1 is SNHLY and CDR2 is FYNNEI in the germline V gene. This CDR3 comprises 17 residues. CDR3 sequence reads: CASSENGWDRGSYEQYF. CDR3 bases: TGTGCCAGCAGTGAGAATGGGTGGGACAGGGGTTCCTACGAGCAGTACTTC.

V usage is TRBV30 and J usage is TRBJ2-1; 16 positions agree with TRBD2. This CDR3 spans 17 amino acids. The junction had 10 bases not matched to a gene; V was cut back by 3 bases and J by 8 bases. Germline assignment: CDR1 GTSNPN and CDR2 SVGIG (reference sequence). The DNA for the CDR3 is TGTGCCTGGAGGATAAGAGGGACTAGCGGGAGGGGGTATGAGCAGTTCTTC. Its protein product is CAWRIRGTSGRGYEQFF.

DNA of the CDR3: TGTGCCAGCAGCCCCGGGCCGGAGGATGAGCCCCAGCATTTT. It encodes CASSPGPEDEPQHF. V is TRBV5-5 and J is TRBJ1-5; D unclear. This CDR3 has 14 residues. The V and J ends lost 4 bases and 8 bases respectively, with 16 bases between them. Germline V gene sequence: CDR1 SGHKS, CDR2 YYEKEE (reference sequence).

V and J are TRBV14 and TRBJ2-3; no firm D call. Germline CDR1 SGHDN, CDR2 FVKESK. CDR3 length: 12 amino acids. Trimming shortened V by 5 bases and J by 4 bases, and 7 bases separated the two germline ends. CDR3 protein: CASSYVPDTQYF. Here the CDR3 DNA reads TGTGCCAGCAGCTATGTCCCAGATACGCAGTATTTT.

The CDR3 sequence: CASSSNRGAGNTIYF. The CDR3 nucleotides are TGTGCCAGCAGCTCAAACAGGGGGGCTGGAAACACCATATATTTT. This chain links TRBV11-2 with TRBJ1-3, with 8 bases fitting TRBD1. The J segment lost 2 bases and the V segment lost 4 bases, leaving 4 bases of the junction unmatched. Germline values: CDR1 SGHAT, CDR2 FQNNGV. CDR3 length equals 15 residues.

This chain links TRBV4-2 with TRBJ1-3, with D unresolved. V shed 0 bases and J shed 0 bases, with 12 bases lying between them. CDR1 is LGHNA, CDR2 YNFKEQ, per germline. CDR3 length: 17 amino acids. The CDR3 loop is CASSQDDGISSGNTIYF. The CDR3 DNA reads TGTGCCAGCAGCCAAGACGATGGTATCAGCTCTGGAAACACCATATATTTT.

The chain couples TRBV27 to TRBJ2-1; D may be TRBD2 (5 bases). The CDR3 is 13 residues long. V was pared by 7 bases and J by 7 bases, with 14 bases between. The V gene's germline CDR1 is MNHEY and CDR2 SMNVEV (reference sequence). The CDR3 nucleotides are TGTGCCAGCAAAAGGAGCGGTAGGAATGAGCAGTTCTTC. Translation gives CASKRSGRNEQFF.

The rearrangement links TRBV9 to TRBJ2-3; 9 bases are a match to TRBD2. From germline, CDR1 is SGDLS and CDR2 YYNGEE. The CDR3 loop spans 17 amino acids. V gave up 2 bases and J gave up 0 bases; unmatched junction bases: 7. Here the CDR3 DNA reads TGTGCCAGCAGCGTGACAGCGGGAGGCCTGAGCACAGATACGCAGTATTTT. It yields the protein CASSVTAGGLSTDTQYF.

This clone is a singleton in its sample. For the CDR3, the DNA is TGTGCCAGCAGCGCCGGGACAGAGGGAAACACCATATATTTT. It translates to CASSAGTEGNTIYF. This chain joins TRBV7-9 and TRBJ1-3; 7 positions agree with TRBD1. The CDR3 runs 14 residues. V dropped 5 bases and J dropped 4; count of bases not matched to a gene: 5. Germline V gene sequence: CDR1 SEHNR, CDR2 FQNEAQ (reference sequence).

The J gene is TRBJ2-2, the V gene TRBV5-1, with D possibly TRBD2 on 5 matching bases. CDR3 length: 14 residues. The V and J ends lost 3 bases and 7 bases respectively, with 13 bases between them. CDR1 is SGHRS, CDR2 YFSETQ, per germline. The CDR3 DNA reads as TGCGCCAGCAGCTACGCCGGGGTAGACGGGGAGCTGTTTTTT. Protein product: CASSYAGVDGELFF.

This rearrangement joins TRBV9 to TRBJ1-3, with D possibly matching TRBD1 (6 bases). V shed 0 bases and J shed 7 bases, with 14 bases lying between them. The CDR3 length is 15 residues. Germline V gene data show CDR1 as SGDLS and CDR2 as YYNGEE. The CDR3 nucleotides read TGTGCCAGCAGCGTAGATGAAGGGAGGGGGAACACCATATATTTT. Its translation is CASSVDEGRGNTIYF.

The rearrangement links TRBV28 to TRBJ1-2, with TRBD1 as a possible D gene (5 bases). Germline V gene sequence: CDR1 MDHEN, CDR2 SYDVKM. Trimming stripped 6 bases from V and 8 bases from J, with 10 bases between. The CDR3 is 11 residues long. The CDR3 region has the DNA TGTGCCAGCAGGAGCGGGGGAGGCTACACCTTC. Its protein product is CASRSGGGYTF.

The chain uses TRBV2 and TRBJ1-5; 10 bases agree with TRBD1. After removal of 7 bases from V and 4 bases from J, the junction contained 7 bases not matched to a gene. The CDR3 is 15 residues long. Germline V gene sequence: CDR1 SNHLY, CDR2 FYNNEI. CDR3: CASTPWTGGNQPQHF. For the CDR3, the DNA is TGTGCCAGCACCCCTTGGACAGGGGGTAATCAGCCCCAGCATTTT.

The chain is built from TRBV18 and TRBJ2-2, with 7 bases aligning to TRBD2. Trimming took 3 bases from V and 2 from J; bases not matched to a gene: 3. This CDR3 contains 15 residues. Germline V lookup: CDR1 KGHSH, CDR2 LQKENI. The chain's CDR3 is CASSPSGGNTGELFF. CDR3 DNA: TGTGCCAGCTCACCGTCGGGGGGAAACACCGGGGAGCTGTTTTTT. Full variable domain (outside the CDR3, taken from reference TRBV18 and TRBJ2-2): NAGVMQNPRHLVRRRGQEARLRCSPMKGHSHVYWYRQLPEEGLKFMVYLQKENIIDESGMPKERFSAEFPKEGPSILRIQQVVRGDSAAYFCASSPSGGNTGELFFGEGSRLTVL.

The chain recombines TRBV5-1 with TRBJ2-3, with D perhaps matching TRBD1 (5 bases). CDR1 is SGHRS, CDR2 YFSETQ, per germline. The V and J ends lost 0 bases and 1 base respectively, with 9 bases between them. The CDR3 sequence is 15 residues long. The CDR3 DNA sequence: TGCGCCAGCAGCTTGGATCAGGGCCGCACAGATACGCAGTATTTT. Amino acids: CASSLDQGRTDTQYF.

V is TRBV18 and J is TRBJ1-4, with D uncertain. Looked up from germline, CDR1 is KGHSH and CDR2 is LQKENI. The CDR3 has 16 residues. With 2 bases removed from V and 2 bases from J, the gap between germline ends came to 12 bases. CDR3 sequence reads: CASSPTLVVTNEKLFF. Here the CDR3 DNA reads TGTGCCAGCTCACCAACCCTTGTAGTTACTAATGAAAAACTGTTTTTT. Using reference TRBV18 and TRBJ1-4 for the parts outside the CDR3, the full variable domain is NAGVMQNPRHLVRRRGQEARLRCSPMKGHSHVYWYRQLPEEGLKFMVYLQKENIIDESGMPKERFSAEFPKEGPSILRIQQVVRGDSAAYFCASSPTLVVTNEKLFFGSGTQLSVL.

This clone was counted a single time. CDR3 amino acids: CASSYGPAGNGLFF. The CDR3 DNA is TGTGCCAGCAGTTACGGTCCGGCGGGAAACGGCCTGTTTTTT. The rearrangement links TRBV6-5 to TRBJ1-4; no firm D call. The CDR3 is made up of 14 amino acids. V was clipped by 2 bases and J by 14 bases, with 18 bases between them. Germline CDR1 and CDR2: MNHEY and SVGAGI.